The rows below give T cell receptor beta chains drawn from one sample of a study of blood T cell repertoires in COVID-19. Using immunoSEQ multiplex PCR, the repertoire was profiled, and TCRdb retains in-frame clones only, with some absent. The sample contains around 150,000 clones, over 75% of which appear only once. The sample consisted of PBMCs or T cells enriched from blood (not recorded which). These TCRs come from a woman aged 45 to 65 who had recovered from COVID-19. Each CDR3 is given with its conserved first and last residue. D genes are given only for firm matches. Some rows have no size entry. The others give once, few or many, or a class for an expanded clone.

cdr3_aa cdr3_nt v_call clone_size j_call d_call cdr3_length
CASSGTGGEQYF TGTGCCAGCAGTGGGACAGGTGGCGAGCAGTACTTC TRBV2 . TRBJ2-7 TRBD1 12
CASSVPAAGNTIYF TGTGCCAGCAGCGTGCCAGCGGCTGGAAACACCATATATTTT TRBV9 . TRBJ1-3 . 14
CASRAGLTREQYF TGTGCCAGCAGGGCGGGACTTACAAGGGAGCAGTACTTC TRBV7-2 . TRBJ2-7 . 13
CASNWEANQPQHF TGTGCCAGTAACTGGGAGGCCAATCAGCCCCAGCATTTT TRBV19 . TRBJ1-5 . 13
CASSSGQGNQPQHF TGTGCCAGCAGTTCGGGACAGGGCAATCAGCCCCAGCATTTT TRBV6-5 many TRBJ1-5 TRBD1 14
CASSPGQEKTEAFF TGCGCCAGCAGCCCAGGACAGGAGAAGACTGAAGCTTTCTTT TRBV5-1 . TRBJ1-1 TRBD1 14
CASSLPGEETQYF TGTGCCAGCAGCTTGCCAGGGGAAGAGACCCAGTACTTC TRBV5-6 once TRBJ2-5 . 13
CASSLVAARDTGELFF TGTGCCAGCAGCTTAGTGGCCGCACGGGACACCGGGGAGCTGTTTTTT TRBV7-3 once TRBJ2-2 . 16
CASSYGRYSNQPQHF TGTGCCAGCAGTTACGGCAGATATAGCAATCAGCCCCAGCATTTT TRBV6-6 . TRBJ1-5 . 15
CASSYERLRETQYF TGTGCCAGCAGTTATGAGCGTCTCCGAGAGACCCAGTACTTC TRBV6-5 . TRBJ2-5 . 14
CASSSQIPYGYTF TGTGCCAGCAGCTCACAGATCCCCTATGGCTACACCTTC TRBV7-3 . TRBJ1-2 . 13
CASSQDWQGSYEQYF TGCGCCAGCAGCCAAGATTGGCAGGGCTCCTACGAGCAGTACTTC TRBV4-3 . TRBJ2-7 . 15
CASSKAGTTYEQYF TGTGCCAGCAGCAAGGCCGGGACTACCTACGAGCAGTACTTC TRBV9 . TRBJ2-7 TRBD2 14
CASSLPRGADSPLHF TGTGCCAGCTCACTCCCCAGGGGTGCGGATTCACCCCTCCACTTT TRBV18 . TRBJ1-6 . 15
CSASVRNTEAFF TGCAGTGCTAGTGTTCGTAACACTGAAGCTTTCTTT TRBV20-1 . TRBJ1-1 . 12
CASSLPLAGISYNEQFF TGTGCCAGCAGCTTACCACTAGCGGGCATTTCCTACAATGAGCAGTTCTTC TRBV9 . TRBJ2-1 TRBD2 17
CASSLESGQYF TGTGCCAGCAGCTTAGAATCGGGGCAGTACTTC TRBV11-3 . TRBJ2-4 . 11